This entry lists 24 T cell receptor beta chains sequenced from one sample in a study of T cells in Graves' hyperthyroidism and ophthalmopathy. Researchers amplified the TCR beta CDR3 regions from RNA transcripts. When the TCR CDR3 underwent first-round RT-PCR, the HTBI primer set was used. MiXCR, applied by TCRdb to the multiplex PCR reads, yields one record per CDR3 protein. Of 650,000 to 750,000 distinct CDR3 sequences in the sample, approximately 15% were seen once. Sequenced input: blood. The receptors come from a woman younger than 35 with Graves' hyperthyroidism.

This clonotype came up many times. V is TRBV12-3 or TRBV12-4 and J is TRBJ2-1, with D maybe TRBD1 (6 bases). This CDR3 spans 17 amino acids. The V gene lost 0 bases and the J gene lost 1 base, with 13 bases spanning the gap. CDR3 loop: CASSLARTAFSYNEQFF. For the CDR3, the DNA is TGTGCCAGCAGTTTAGCCAGGACAGCCTTTTCCTACAATGAGCAGTTCTTC.

This clonotype has just a few counts. The chain recombines TRBV4-1 with TRBJ2-7; 7 bases match TRBD2. Germline CDR1 is MGHRA and CDR2 is YSYEKL. V lost 0 bases, J lost 4 bases, and 6 bases stayed unmatched. This CDR3 comprises 15 residues. Here the CDR3 DNA reads TGCGCCAGCAGCCAAGATAAAGGACTAGAGTACGAGCAGTACTTC. It is translated as CASSQDKGLEYEQYF.

This clonotype was seen many times. The rearrangement joins TRBV7-2 to TRBJ1-2, with D maybe TRBD1 (5 bases). This CDR3 has 13 amino acids. The germline CDR1 and CDR2 sequences are SGHTA and FQGNSA. V lost 10 bases to trimming and J lost 2 bases, with 14 bases between them. DNA for the CDR3: TGTGCCAACTATCCGACAGAAAACTATGGCTACACCTTC. Translated, it gives CANYPTENYGYTF.

The rearrangement uses TRBV4-1 and TRBJ2-3; possible D gene TRBD2, 5 bases. With 1 base removed from V and 4 bases from J, the gap between germline ends came to 6 bases. The CDR3 runs to 13 residues. Germline V gene data show CDR1 as MGHRA and CDR2 as YSYEKL. The CDR3 spells CASSQGGPDTQYF. In DNA form, the CDR3 reads TGCGCCAGCAGCCAAGGCGGGCCAGATACGCAGTATTTT.

The rearrangement joins TRBV13 to TRBJ1-3; 7 bases match TRBD1. The CDR3 is 14 residues long. With 4 bases clipped from V and 2 bases from J, the junction kept 2 bases outside the gene matches. Germline V lookup: CDR1 PRHDT, CDR2 FYEKMQ (reference sequence). This chain's CDR3 is CASSSGTAGNTIYF. The CDR3 DNA follows: TGTGCCAGCAGCTCTGGGACAGCTGGAAACACCATATATTTT. The full variable domain, with the rest looked up from reference TRBV13 and TRBJ1-3, is AAGVIQSPRHLIKEKRETATLKCYPIPRHDTVYWYQQGPGQDPQFLISFYEKMQSDKGSIPDRFSAQQFSDYHSELNMSSLELGDSALYFCASSSGTAGNTIYFGEGSWLTVV.

This clonotype was seen at least ten times. CDR3 in DNA: TGTGCCAGCGGTCGGGGCACTACCTACGAGCAGTACTTC. Protein sequence: CASGRGTTYEQYF. The genes are TRBV6-1 and TRBJ2-7; D is tentatively TRBD1 or TRBD2 (5 bases each). The CDR3 runs 13 residues. Germline V gene data show CDR1 as MNHNS and CDR2 as SASEGT. V lost 8 bases and J 2 bases, leaving 13 bases between the germline ends.

The sample holds many counts of this clonotype. The chain couples TRBV7-9 to TRBJ1-2; TRBD1 is a possible D gene (6 bases). Looked up from germline, CDR1 is SEHNR and CDR2 is FQNEAQ (reference sequence). V was pared by 4 bases and J by 4 bases, with 10 bases between. CDR3 size: 13 residues. CDR3 residues: CASSSAQGYGYTF. The CDR3 coding sequence is TGTGCCAGCAGCTCAGCACAGGGCTATGGCTACACCTTC.

The chain has TRBV10-2 and TRBJ1-2, with a tentative D call TRBD1 (5 bases). Germline V CDR1 and CDR2: WSHSY, SAAADI. CDR3 size: 14 residues. V was pared by 6 bases and J by 0 bases, with 11 bases between. The CDR3 protein is CASRSTAANYGYTF. The CDR3 DNA reads TGCGCCAGCAGATCGACAGCAGCTAACTATGGCTACACCTTC.

This clonotype was recorded many times. The chain combines TRBV6-6 with TRBJ2-7; 8 bases match TRBD1. The CDR3 length is 15 residues. The J segment lost 4 bases and the V segment lost 2 bases, leaving 7 bases of the junction unmatched. Per the germline V gene, CDR1 is MNHNY and CDR2 is SVGAGI (reference sequence). CDR3 residues: CASSYATGVGYEQYF. The CDR3 nucleotides are TGTGCCAGCAGTTACGCGACAGGGGTCGGGTACGAGCAGTACTTC.

This clonotype was counted a few times. V usage is TRBV9 and J usage is TRBJ2-3; D may be TRBD1 or TRBD2 (6 bases each). V lost 0 bases and J lost 1, with 15 bases in between. From germline, CDR1 is SGDLS and CDR2 YYNGEE. This CDR3 is built from 17 residues. CDR3 coding DNA: TGTGCCAGCAGCGTAGCGACGAGGGGGGTCGGCACAGATACGCAGTATTTT. Amino acids: CASSVATRGVGTDTQYF.

This clonotype was detected many times. The chain employs TRBV20-1 and TRBJ2-7; D ambiguous. Trimming stripped 6 bases from V and 0 bases from J, with 12 bases between. The germline CDR1 and CDR2 sequences are DFQATT and SNEGSKA (reference sequence). This CDR3 comprises 13 residues. CDR3 protein: CSAPRPSSYEQYF. The CDR3 nucleotides are TGCAGTGCCCCCCGGCCGAGCTCCTACGAGCAGTACTTC.

This clonotype has ten or more counts. V gene TRBV30 combines with J gene TRBJ1-1; D not resolved. Trimming removed 3 bases at V and 4 bases at J, with 6 bases between. This CDR3 is built from 11 residues. Germline values: CDR1 GTSNPN, CDR2 SVGIG (reference sequence). As DNA, the CDR3 is TGTGCCTGGAGATACGGCACTGAAGCTTTCTTT. Protein sequence: CAWRYGTEAFF.

This clonotype was counted at least ten times. V usage is TRBV3-1 and J usage is TRBJ1-4; perhaps TRBD1 as D (6 bases). The CDR3 extends over 16 amino acids. CDR1 and CDR2 (germline): LGHDT, YNNKEL (reference sequence). V lost 10 bases, J lost 4 bases, and 22 bases lay in between. The CDR3 here is CATGSGAVIDNEKLFF. DNA of the CDR3: TGTGCCACCGGGTCGGGGGCGGTCATAGATAATGAAAAACTGTTTTTT.

This clonotype was detected ten times or more. The chain has TRBV28 and TRBJ1-1, with D uncertain. V gave up 6 bases and J gave up 3 bases, with 8 bases separating them. The CDR3 has 12 residues. The germline gives CDR1 MDHEN, CDR2 SYDVKM. CDR3 DNA: TGTGCCAGCAGCACAACACACACTGAAGCTTTCTTT. Its translation is CASSTTHTEAFF.

The sample holds many counts of this clonotype. The chain carries TRBV5-1 and TRBJ1-1; 9 bases map to TRBD1. J gave up 5 bases and V 5 bases, and 7 bases lay outside the gene matches. The CDR3 is made up of 14 amino acids. Germline CDR1 is SGHRS and CDR2 is YFSETQ. This CDR3 is CASRAGTGWTEAFF. In DNA form, the CDR3 reads TGCGCCAGCAGAGCCGGGACAGGGTGGACTGAAGCTTTCTTT.

The chain recombines TRBV9 with TRBJ1-2; D gene ambiguous. The CDR3 has 16 residues. Trimming removed 0 bases from V and 6 bases from J, with 18 bases in between. Germline CDR1 reads SGDLS; CDR2 reads YYNGEE. The CDR3 region has the DNA TGTGCCAGCAGCGTAGGGCTCACGGAGGGTCAAGATGGCTACACCTTC. As protein: CASSVGLTEGQDGYTF.

This clonotype was found many times. The chain joins TRBV27 to TRBJ2-3, with 9 bases identical to TRBD1. This CDR3 spans 16 amino acids. The germline V gene encodes CDR1 MNHEY and CDR2 SMNVEV (reference sequence). Unmatched junction bases numbered 11, after V lost 6 bases and J lost 4 bases. Here the CDR3 DNA reads TGTGCCAGCAGCCCAGGGACAGGGAGGAGGGCAGATACGCAGTATTTT. It specifies CASSPGTGRRADTQYF.

This clonotype has just a few counts. The rearrangement links TRBV6-1 to TRBJ2-1, with TRBD2 identical over 14 bases. Germline V gives CDR1 MNHNS, CDR2 SASEGT. V was pared by 7 bases and J by 7 bases, with 6 bases of the junction left unmatched. The CDR3 is 15 amino acids. DNA of the CDR3: TGTGCCAGCACAGGGACTAGCGGGAGAACTAATGAGCAGTTCTTC. Translating it yields CASTGTSGRTNEQFF.

The chain joins TRBV7-9 to TRBJ1-5; D is perhaps TRBD1 (6 bases). The CDR3 length is 14 residues. V gave up 5 bases and J gave up 6 bases, with 14 bases separating them. CDR1 is SEHNR and CDR2 is FQNEAQ in the germline V gene (reference sequence). Here the CDR3 reads CASSPRGSGQPQHF. In DNA form, the CDR3 reads TGTGCCAGCAGCCCCAGGGGTTCGGGTCAGCCCCAGCATTTT.

This clonotype occurred many times. The J gene is TRBJ2-7, the V gene TRBV2, with 7 bases identical to TRBD2. The V gene end was trimmed by 5 bases and the J gene end by 6 bases; junction bases not matched to a gene: 13. The CDR3 extends over 15 amino acids. CDR1 and CDR2 from the germline V gene are SNHLY and FYNNEI. DNA for the CDR3: TGTGCCAGCAGTCAAGTTACTAGCGCCGCCGGCGAGCAGTACTTC. It is translated as CASSQVTSAAGEQYF.

This clonotype was seen repeatedly, ten times or more. The chain recombines TRBV27 with TRBJ1-5; TRBD1 agrees at 10 bases. J was trimmed by 4 bases and V by 4 bases; bases with no gene match: 10. The CDR3 sequence is 17 residues long. The V gene's germline CDR1 is MNHEY and CDR2 SMNVEV (reference sequence). CDR3 amino acids: CASSSRTGGFRNQPQHF. The CDR3 bases are TGTGCCAGCAGTTCCCGGACAGGGGGTTTTCGAAATCAGCCCCAGCATTTT.

This clonotype has a count of ten or more. The chain links TRBV2 to TRBJ2-5, with 7 bases lining up with TRBD2. The CDR3 sequence is 15 residues long. CDR1 and CDR2 from the germline V gene are SNHLY and FYNNEI. V dropped 2 bases and J dropped 11; count of bases not matched to a gene: 14. The CDR3 DNA follows: TGTGCCAGCAGTGAAATGGCGGGAGCCCAAAGAGGGCAGTACTTC. Protein product: CASSEMAGAQRGQYF.

The chain uses TRBV5-6 and TRBJ1-1; D might be TRBD1 (6 bases). CDR3 length: 14 amino acids. CDR1 and CDR2 (germline): SGHDT, YYEEEE. Trimming shortened V by 2 bases and J by 4 bases, and 12 bases separated the two germline ends. CDR3 loop: CASSFTGFGTEAFF. The DNA of the CDR3 is TGTGCCAGCAGCTTTACAGGGTTCGGCACTGAAGCTTTCTTT.

In this sample, this clonotype turned up many times. This chain links TRBV2 with TRBJ1-2; D is unresolved. The CDR3 is 13 amino acids. V lost 4 bases to trimming and J lost 4 bases, with 10 bases between them. Germline values: CDR1 SNHLY, CDR2 FYNNEI. In DNA form, the CDR3 reads TGTGCCAGCAGTGCCCGGGAAACCTATGGCTACACCTTC. Its translation is CASSARETYGYTF. Full variable domain (remainder filled in from reference TRBV2 and TRBJ1-2): EPEVTQTPSHQVTQMGQEVILRCVPISNHLYFYWYRQILGQKVEFLVSFYNNEISEKSEIFDDQFSVERPDGSNFTLKIRSTKLEDSAMYFCASSARETYGYTFGSGTRLTVV.